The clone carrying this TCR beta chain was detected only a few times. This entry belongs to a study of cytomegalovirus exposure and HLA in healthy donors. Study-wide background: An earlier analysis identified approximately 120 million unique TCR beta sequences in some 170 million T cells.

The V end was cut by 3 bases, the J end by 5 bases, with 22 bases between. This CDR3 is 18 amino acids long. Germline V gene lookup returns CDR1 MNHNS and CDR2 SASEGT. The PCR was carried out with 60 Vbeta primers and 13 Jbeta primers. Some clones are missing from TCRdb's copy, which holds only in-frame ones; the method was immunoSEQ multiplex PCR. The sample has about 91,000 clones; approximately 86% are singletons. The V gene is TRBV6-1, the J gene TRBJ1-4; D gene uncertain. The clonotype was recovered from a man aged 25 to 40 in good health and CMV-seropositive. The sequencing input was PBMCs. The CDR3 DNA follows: TGTGCCAGCAGTGACTGTCCAAGTCTCCTAGTCGACAATGAAAAACTGTTTTTT. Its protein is CASSDCPSLLVDNEKLFF.